This TCR beta chain was observed in a study of neoadjuvant anti-PD-1 for oral cavity cancer. Overall study context: Around day 43, patients without progression received a fourth nivolumab dose before surgery.

Overall study findings and caveats: Higher pretreatment blood Treg/Th17 ratios correlated with higher pretreatment blood and lower post-treatment tumor TCRbeta clonality.

No culture or expansion preceded analysis of these blood cells. The CDR3 covers 15 residues. Germline V lookup: CDR1 SGHVS, CDR2 FQNEAQ. V was clipped by 1 base and J by 4 bases, with 11 bases between them. This clone has only a few counts. Its matching antigen is unknown. Here immunoSEQ multiplex PCR was the method, and the copy in TCRdb shows in-frame clones only, minus some. Here the sample spans roughly 18,000 clones, approximately 79% being singletons. V gene TRBV7-8 combines with J gene TRBJ1-5; D is unresolved. The source is a person between 40 and 80 years old with oral cavity squamous cell carcinoma. The sample consisted of PBMCs, taken before nivolumab (anti-PD-1) treatment. The CDR3 is CASSLGPFLNQPQHF. For the CDR3, the DNA is TGTGCCAGCAGCTTAGGACCCTTTTTGAATCAGCCCCAGCATTTT. The full variable domain, in which reference TRBV7-8 and TRBJ1-5 provide the parts outside the CDR3, is GAGVSQSPRYKVAKRGQDVALRCDPISGHVSLFWYQQALGQGPEFLTYFQNEAQLDKSGLPSDRFFAERPEGSVSTLKIQRTQQEDSAVYLCASSLGPFLNQPQHFGDGTRLSIL.